These T cell receptor beta chains were read from a single sample in a study of cytomegalovirus exposure and HLA in healthy donors. Some clones are missing from TCRdb's copy, which holds only in-frame ones; the method was immunoSEQ multiplex PCR. Here the sample spans approximately 280,000 clones, roughly 89% being singletons. The sample consisted of PBMCs. These receptors were taken from a man aged 35-49 years in good health and CMV-seropositive. Both conserved end residues are part of each CDR3. Fields, in order: D gene, clone size, J gene, V gene, CDR3 protein, CDR3 DNA. D genes are given only for firm matches. Clone size, where shown, is once, few, many, or a class for clones that have expanded.

>NA|NA|TRBJ1-2|TRBV2
CASRMLEAANYGYTF
TGTGCCAGCAGGATGCTTGAGGCAGCAAACTATGGCTACACCTTC
>TRBD2|NA|TRBJ2-7|TRBV6-1
CASTSGVAYEQYF
TGTGCCAGTACTAGCGGGGTGGCCTACGAGCAGTACTTC
>NA|NA|TRBJ1-2|TRBV6-5
CASSRGSNYGYTF
TGTGCCAGCAGTAGAGGGTCTAACTATGGCTACACCTTC
>TRBD1|NA|TRBJ2-1|TRBV27
CASSPLLRDSSYNEQFF
TGTGCCAGCAGTCCCCTACTCCGGGACAGCTCCTACAATGAGCAGTTCTTC
>NA|NA|TRBJ1-1|TRBV19
CASSNRGVAEAFF
TGTGCCAGTAGCAACCGGGGAGTGGCTGAAGCTTTCTTT
>TRBD1|NA|TRBJ1-5|TRBV30
CAWSQILTGSSQPQHF
TGTGCCTGGAGTCAAATCTTGACAGGGTCGAGTCAGCCCCAGCATTTT
>TRBD1|NA|TRBJ1-2|TRBV5-1
CASSLEAGGGYTF
TGCGCCAGCAGCTTGGAAGCAGGGGGTGGCTACACCTTC
>NA|few|TRBJ2-7|TRBV7-9
CASSFRGAWEQYF
TGTGCCAGCAGCTTCAGGGGCGCGTGGGAGCAGTACTTC
>NA|NA|TRBJ2-5|TRBV6-5
CASSYGSSQETQYF
TGTGCCAGCAGTTACGGCTCTAGCCAAGAGACCCAGTACTTC
>NA|NA|TRBJ2-1|TRBV7-2
CASSPAGQSVMEQFF
TGTGCCAGCAGCCCCGCAGGACAGTCAGTCATGGAGCAGTTCTTC
>NA|NA|TRBJ1-4|TRBV28
CASSLLGRLFF
TGTGCCAGCAGCCTACTGGGGAGACTGTTTTTT
>NA|NA|TRBJ2-7|TRBV7-6
CASSPTGYEQYF
TGTGCCAGCAGCCCGACAGGATACGAGCAGTACTTC
>TRBD1|NA|TRBJ2-5|TRBV7-6
CASSFAGQGAKETQYF
TGTGCCAGCAGCTTCGCCGGCCAGGGGGCAAAGGAGACCCAGTACTTC
>TRBD1|NA|TRBJ1-2|TRBV5-1
CASGDTGAPSGYTF
TGCGCCAGCGGCGACACAGGGGCCCCCTCCGGCTACACCTTC
>NA|NA|TRBJ2-3|TRBV5-8
CASSLLTQYF
TGTGCCAGCAGCCTTTTGACGCAGTATTTT
>TRBD2|NA|TRBJ2-2|TRBV7-7
CASSRTALAGGTGELFF
TGTGCTAGCAGCCGAACGGCACTAGCGGGAGGAACCGGGGAGCTGTTTTTT
>NA|NA|TRBJ1-4|TRBV27
CASRGTDTHEKLFF
TGTGCCAGCCGGGGGACGGATACGCATGAAAAACTGTTTTTT
>NA|NA|TRBJ1-2|TRBV5-4
CASNPRGRDGYTF
TGTGCCAGCAACCCAAGGGGCAGGGATGGCTACACCTTC
>NA|NA|TRBJ2-7|TRBV7-2
CASSLVTGNSYEQYF
TGTGCCAGCAGCTTAGTGACGGGAAACTCCTACGAGCAGTACTTC
>NA|NA|TRBJ2-5|TRBV18
CASSPRETPETQYF
TGTGCCAGCTCACCACGTGAGACACCCGAGACCCAGTACTTC
>TRBD2|NA|TRBJ2-3|TRBV28
CASRSSSGRALDTQYF
TGTGCCAGCAGGTCTTCTAGCGGGAGGGCCCTAGATACGCAGTATTTT
>TRBD1|NA|TRBJ2-5|TRBV28
CASSAGTGGVDQYF
TGTGCCAGCAGTGCCGGGACAGGGGGGGTTGACCAGTACTTC
>NA|once|TRBJ2-1|TRBV7-8
CASSLIPTTTSYNEQFF
TGTGCCAGCAGTTTAATACCGACTACCACAAGTTACAATGAGCAGTTCTTC